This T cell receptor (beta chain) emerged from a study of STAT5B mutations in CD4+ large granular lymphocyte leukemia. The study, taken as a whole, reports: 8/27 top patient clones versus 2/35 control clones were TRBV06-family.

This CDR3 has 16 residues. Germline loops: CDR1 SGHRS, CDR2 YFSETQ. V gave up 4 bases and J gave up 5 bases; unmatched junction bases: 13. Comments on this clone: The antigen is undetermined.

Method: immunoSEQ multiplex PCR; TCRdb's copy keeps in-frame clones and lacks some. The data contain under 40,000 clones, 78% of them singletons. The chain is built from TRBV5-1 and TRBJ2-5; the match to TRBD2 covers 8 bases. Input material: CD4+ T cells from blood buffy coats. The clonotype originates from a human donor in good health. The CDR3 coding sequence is TGCGCCAGCAGCCCGGAGGTTAGCGGGGAAGCGGAGACCCAGTACTTC. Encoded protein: CASSPEVSGEAETQYF.